The 29 T cell receptor beta chains below come from one sample, sequenced in a study of post-analysis software for immune sequencing data. Study-wide results and caveats: Comparison of patients with controls showed 4 to 6 TRBV segments more frequent in patients, TRBV5-6, TRBV5-1 and TRBV20-1 among them.

TCR beta cDNA libraries included unique molecular identifiers. One entry per CDR3 protein, called by TCRdb with MiXCR from the PCR reads. In the table there are hundreds of thousands of distinct CDR3 sequences, over 45% of which are singletons. Their antigens are not known. The specimen was blood. The receptors derive from a girl aged 2-10 years with multiple sclerosis.

This sequence joins TRBV29-1 and TRBJ2-7; D perhaps matches TRBD2 (5 bases). The V end lost 6 bases, the J end lost 0 bases, and 15 bases lay between the germline ends. The CDR3 extends over 14 amino acids. Germline values: CDR1 SQVTM, CDR2 ANQGSEA. The CDR3 region has the DNA TGCAGCGTCATCGGACGGGGATCCTCCTACGAGCAGTACTTC. Protein: CSVIGRGSSYEQYF.

The chain carries TRBV6-2 or TRBV6-3 and TRBJ1-5, with D hard to call. Germline CDR1 reads MNHEY; CDR2 reads SVGEGT. V lost 3 bases to trimming and J lost 1 base, with 7 bases between them. The CDR3 is 14 amino acids. The DNA for the CDR3 is TGTGCCAGCAGTTATCAGCCCAGCAATCAGCCCCAGCATTTT. This gives the protein CASSYQPSNQPQHF.

V is TRBV4-2 and J is TRBJ1-5; TRBD1 agrees at 8 bases. This CDR3 comprises 17 residues. J lost 6 bases, V lost 4 bases, and 14 bases had no gene match. Germline-derived CDR1 and CDR2 are LGHNA and YNFKEQ. The CDR3 region has the DNA TGTGCCAGCAGCCTAAACCAAGGGACAGGTTATTCTCAGCCCCAGCATTTT. Translating it yields CASSLNQGTGYSQPQHF.

CDR3 sequence: CASSGWTGGGAGANVLTF. The DNA for the CDR3 is TGTGCCAGCAGCGGATGGACAGGGGGCGGCGCTGGGGCCAACGTCCTGACTTTC. The rearrangement uses TRBV9 and TRBJ2-6; TRBD1 aligns across 11 bases. The germline CDR1 and CDR2 sequences are SGDLS and YYNGEE. The ends lost 3 bases at V and 2 bases at J; junction bases unmatched: 7. The CDR3 is 18 amino acids.

The genes are TRBV10-3 and TRBJ2-5; 7 nucleotides agree with TRBD1. Germline V lookup: CDR1 ENHRY, CDR2 SYGVKD. Trimming took 2 bases from V and 3 from J; bases not matched to a gene: 3. The CDR3 consists of 14 residues. CDR3 sequence: CAISEPGQEETQYF. The DNA of the CDR3 is TGTGCCATCAGTGAGCCCGGACAGGAAGAGACCCAGTACTTC.

V and J are TRBV12-3 or TRBV12-4 and TRBJ2-3; 9 bases are shared with TRBD2. This CDR3 is 13 amino acids long. Trimming at V came to 6 bases and at J to 9 bases, leaving 7 bases not matched to a gene. CDR3 bases: TGTGCCAGCAGCCCCTCGCGGGGGGGCACGCAGTATTTT. The encoded protein is CASSPSRGGTQYF.

V gene TRBV4-3 combines with J gene TRBJ2-3; D ambiguous. CDR3 length: 14 residues. CDR1 and CDR2 from the germline V gene are LGHNA and YSLEER. V was trimmed by 8 bases and J by 2 bases, leaving 14 bases between them. This CDR3 reads CASGPDALTDTQYF. DNA of the CDR3: TGCGCCAGCGGTCCCGACGCGCTCACAGATACGCAGTATTTT.

The gene calls are TRBV10-1 and TRBJ2-7; maybe TRBD1 (5 bases). CDR1 and CDR2 from the germline V gene are WNHNN and SYGVQD (reference sequence). The CDR3 contains 16 residues. V was cut by 2 bases and J by 3 bases, with 17 bases left in between. The CDR3 DNA sequence: TGCGCCAGCAGTGAGCCCATTAGGGGTCCCCTCTACGAGCAGTACTTC. This codes for CASSEPIRGPLYEQYF.

This clonotype was observed a handful of times. The genes are TRBV2 and TRBJ2-4; 8 nucleotides line up with TRBD1. This CDR3 contains 18 residues. Trimming cost V 3 bases and J 0 bases; bases outside gene matches: 10. Germline V CDR1 and CDR2: SNHLY, FYNNEI. The CDR3, as DNA: TGTGCCAGCAGTGAGGAGGGAACAGGGGGAAGAGCCAAAAACATTCAGTACTTC. Translation gives CASSEEGTGGRAKNIQYF.

A single count supports this clonotype. V is TRBV7-9 and J is TRBJ2-1; 12 nucleotides match TRBD2. The germline V gene encodes CDR1 SEHNR and CDR2 FQNEAQ (reference sequence). Trimming took 2 bases from V and 10 from J; bases not matched to a gene: 6. The CDR3 runs to 15 residues. The CDR3 loop reads CASSLLAGGRQEQFF. The CDR3 coding sequence is TGTGCCAGCAGCTTACTAGCGGGAGGGCGACAAGAGCAGTTCTTC.

The chain carries TRBV6-5 and TRBJ2-5; the match to TRBD1 covers 10 bases. Germline V gene data show CDR1 as MNHEY and CDR2 as SVGAGI. The CDR3 spans 15 residues. Trimming removed 4 bases from V and 3 bases from J; junction bases left unmatched: 5. The CDR3 protein is CASSSMTGGEETQYF. The CDR3 region has the DNA TGTGCCAGCAGTTCCATGACAGGGGGCGAAGAGACCCAGTACTTC.

The CDR3: CASSLEGETYEQYF. The CDR3 region has the DNA TGCGCCAGCAGCTTGGAGGGAGAAACCTACGAGCAGTACTTC. The chain has TRBV5-1 and TRBJ2-7; tentatively, D is TRBD2 (5 bases). The length of the CDR3 is 14 residues. Germline loops: CDR1 SGHRS, CDR2 YFSETQ. V lost 0 bases, J lost 2 bases, and 9 bases lay in between.

V gene TRBV27 combines with J gene TRBJ2-1, with 12 bases aligning to TRBD1. Unmatched junction bases numbered 5, after V lost 5 bases and J lost 9 bases. Germline loops: CDR1 MNHEY, CDR2 SMNVEV (reference sequence). The CDR3 loop spans 14 amino acids. The CDR3 DNA sequence: TGTGCCAGCAGTCCGGGACAGGGGGCATCTGAGCAGTTCTTC. Its protein product is CASSPGQGASEQFF.

The chain is built from TRBV20-1 and TRBJ2-1; D unresolved. V gave up 5 bases and J gave up 3 bases, with 17 bases separating them. The CDR3 spans 15 residues. Germline values: CDR1 DFQATT, CDR2 SNEGSKA (reference sequence). The CDR3 reads CSASLGLSSYNEQFF. In DNA form, the CDR3 reads TGCAGTGCTTCCCTAGGTCTTAGCAGCTACAATGAGCAGTTCTTC.

CDR3 sequence: CASSFPRAYNEQYF. The CDR3 DNA is TGTGCCAGCAGTTTCCCCAGGGCCTACAATGAGCAGTACTTC. The J gene is TRBJ2-7, the V gene TRBV12-3 or TRBV12-4, with a weak D call TRBD1 (5 bases). Trimming cost V 3 bases and J 7 bases, with 16 bases left between them. The CDR3 length is 14 residues.

The chain links TRBV12-3 or TRBV12-4 to TRBJ2-1; 7 positions agree with TRBD2. J lost 0 bases, V lost 11 bases, and 7 bases had no gene match. The CDR3 consists of 14 residues. The CDR3 reads CAVDGGDSYNEQFF. The CDR3 DNA sequence: TGTGCCGTTGATGGGGGGGACTCCTACAATGAGCAGTTCTTC.

This clonotype was seen a few times. The chain has TRBV27 and TRBJ1-1; 9 bases are a match to TRBD1. Germline CDR1 MNHEY, CDR2 SMNVEV (reference sequence). V was clipped by 7 bases and J by 9 bases; unmatched bases: 12. The CDR3 contains 14 residues. CDR3 sequence (DNA): TGTGCCAGCATCGATTCCGGGACAGGGCTCAAAGCTTTCTTT. Translating gives CASIDSGTGLKAFF.

The chain carries TRBV7-9 and TRBJ2-1; 11 bases are shared with TRBD2. The CDR3 is made up of 17 amino acids. Per the germline V gene, CDR1 is SEHNR and CDR2 is FQNEAQ (reference sequence). The V gene end was trimmed by 6 bases and the J gene end by 4 bases; junction bases not matched to a gene: 11. CDR3 protein: CASRYYGTSGLYNEQFF. In DNA form, the CDR3 reads TGTGCCAGCAGATACTACGGGACTAGCGGACTTTACAATGAGCAGTTCTTC.

This clonotype has a handful of counts. The chain joins TRBV12-3 or TRBV12-4 to TRBJ2-4; possibly TRBD2 for D (6 bases). The tail of the sequence fits TRBJ2-7 better, so the J call may be wrong. The CDR3 totals 14 residues. The CDR3 bases are TGTGCCAGCAGTTTAGAGGGGAGGACCTACGAGCAGTACTTC. Protein product: CASSLEGRTYEQYF.

V gene TRBV4-3 combines with J gene TRBJ2-3; 9 bases align to TRBD2. The CDR3 loop spans 17 amino acids. V lost 4 bases to trimming and J lost 5 bases; unmatched junction nucleotides: 13. Looked up from germline, CDR1 is LGHNA and CDR2 is YSLEER. The CDR3 DNA reads TGCGCCAGCAGCCCGGCCCCCGCGGGGGGGGTGGGAGATACGCAGTATTTT. The encoded protein is CASSPAPAGGVGDTQYF.

The V call is TRBV7-9, the J call TRBJ2-1; TRBD1 is a possible D gene (5 bases). Germline lookup yields CDR1 SEHNR and CDR2 FQNEAQ (reference sequence). V lost 3 bases to trimming and J lost 3 bases, with 9 bases between them. The CDR3 length is 14 residues. The DNA for the CDR3 is TGTGCCAGCAGCTTCCAGACAGACTACAATGAGCAGTTCTTC. Protein sequence: CASSFQTDYNEQFF.

The chain recombines TRBV7-2 with TRBJ1-4, with D maybe TRBD1 (5 bases). Trimming took 1 base from V and 5 from J, leaving 11 bases between them. The CDR3 is 15 residues long. Germline V gene sequence: CDR1 SGHTA, CDR2 FQGNSA. The CDR3 sequence: CASSLGEGSNEKLFF. The CDR3, as DNA: TGTGCCAGCAGCTTAGGGGAGGGGTCGAATGAAAAACTGTTTTTT. Variable domain in full (rest from reference TRBV7-2 and TRBJ1-4): GAGVSQSPSNKVTEKGKDVELRCDPISGHTALYWYRQSLGQGLEFLIYFQGNSAPDKSGLPSDRFSAERTGGSVSTLTIQRTQQEDSAVYLCASSLGEGSNEKLFFGSGTQLSVL.

This clonotype was detected a few times. The chain employs TRBV10-1 and TRBJ2-1; TRBD2 might be the D (5 bases). The CDR3 runs to 13 residues. V gave up 3 bases and J gave up 4 bases, with 7 bases separating them. The germline CDR1 and CDR2 sequences are WNHNN and SYGVQD (reference sequence). CDR3 in amino acids: CASSDRDYNEQFF. The DNA of the CDR3 is TGCGCCAGCAGTGACCGGGATTACAATGAGCAGTTCTTC.

The gene calls are TRBV7-2 and TRBJ2-1; D unresolved. The CDR3 length is 13 residues. Between the trimmed V and J ends, which lost 5 bases and 9 bases, there was a span of 14 bases. Germline V gene sequence: CDR1 SGHTA, CDR2 FQGNSA. CDR3 sequence reads: CASSPIRLGEQFF. Written as DNA, the CDR3 is TGTGCCAGCAGCCCAATCAGGCTGGGTGAGCAGTTCTTC.

This clonotype was observed a handful of times. The chain joins TRBV13 to TRBJ2-3; 7 bases align to TRBD1. The junction had 5 bases not matched to a gene; V was cut back by 3 bases and J by 2 bases. The CDR3 runs 15 residues. CDR1 and CDR2 (germline): PRHDT, FYEKMQ (reference sequence). CDR3 region: CASSFRDSFTDTQYF. In DNA form, the CDR3 reads TGTGCCAGCAGCTTCCGGGACAGCTTCACAGATACGCAGTATTTT. The whole variable domain, remainder taken from reference TRBV13 and TRBJ2-3, is AAGVIQSPRHLIKEKRETATLKCYPIPRHDTVYWYQQGPGQDPQFLISFYEKMQSDKGSIPDRFSAQQFSDYHSELNMSSLELGDSALYFCASSFRDSFTDTQYFGPGTRLTVL.

This chain links TRBV6-2 or TRBV6-3 with TRBJ2-7, with a tentative D call TRBD1 (5 bases). Trimming cost V 10 bases and J 2 bases, with 18 bases left between them. Germline assignment: CDR1 MNHEY and CDR2 SVGEGT. The CDR3 contains 14 residues. The CDR3 here is CATAVAGWPYEQYF. For the CDR3, the DNA is TGTGCCACCGCTGTGGCAGGGTGGCCCTACGAGCAGTACTTC.

This clonotype was picked up a small number of times. The chain employs TRBV11-1 and TRBJ2-4, with 7 bases fitting TRBD1. The J call may be incorrect, as the DNA end agrees better with TRBJ2-7. Germline V gene data show CDR1 as SGHAT and CDR2 as FQDESV (reference sequence). The CDR3 totals 16 residues. Here the CDR3 DNA reads TGTGCCAGCAGCGCCGACAGGGAAGGAGTGGACTACGAGCAGTACTTC. It translates to CASSADREGVDYEQYF.

The chain employs TRBV6-6 and TRBJ2-5, with D unclear. The CDR3 is made up of 13 amino acids. The germline V gene encodes CDR1 MNHNY and CDR2 SVGAGI (reference sequence). Trimming removed 0 bases at V and 4 bases at J, with 6 bases between. The CDR3 spells CASSYSKGETQYF. In DNA, the CDR3 is TGTGCCAGCAGTTACTCGAAAGGAGAGACCCAGTACTTC.

This clonotype was picked up a small number of times. The J gene is TRBJ1-2, the V gene TRBV6-6; the D is unclear. Between the trimmed V and J ends, which lost 7 bases and 5 bases, there was a span of 14 bases. CDR3 length: 13 residues. CDR1 and CDR2 from the germline V gene are MNHNY and SVGAGI (reference sequence). This CDR3 reads CASKTGSGYGYTF. The CDR3 DNA sequence: TGTGCCAGCAAAACGGGGAGCGGATATGGCTACACCTTC.